This entry concerns a single T cell receptor beta chain. This record comes from a study of blood T cell repertoires in COVID-19. At the level of the study: Samples came from the United States, Italy and Spain, spanning acute and convalescent COVID-19. Sources were T cells, B-cell-depleted T cells, or PBMCs; the material itself was cDNA or gDNA.

V was pared by 3 bases and J by 2 bases, with 3 bases of the junction left unmatched. This CDR3 comprises 14 residues. Germline loops: CDR1 SGHRS, CDR2 YFSETQ. The authors' processing: Estimation of nucleated cell counts relied on the amplification of reference gene primers. Measured with immunoSEQ multiplex PCR; TCRdb has only the in-frame clones, and not every one. V, J and clone size are those of that table, while D and trimming were read from the DNA. The top ten hold more than 2% of the sample, which has about 150,000 clones, approximately 91% seen once. Sequencing was done on a sample of peripheral blood. The sequence was collected from an older woman with acute or convalescent COVID-19. The rearrangement uses TRBV5-1 and TRBJ1-1; the match to TRBD1 covers 8 bases. The chain's CDR3 is CASSSAGGNTEAFF. CDR3 sequence (DNA): TGCGCCAGCAGCTCCGCAGGGGGCAACACTGAAGCTTTCTTT.